The T cell receptor (beta chain) under discussion was sequenced for a study of OX40 agonist ivuxolimab in advanced cancers. Study overall: Administration of intravenous ivuxolimab to patients occurred every 2 weeks at 0.01 to 10 mg/kg.

About this clone: Its antigen is not identified.

V lost 4 bases, J lost 4 bases, and 10 bases lay in between. The CDR3 has 13 amino acids. Germline loops: CDR1 MGHDK, CDR2 SYGVNS. Data came from immunoSEQ multiplex PCR; TCRdb stores just in-frame clones and leaves some out. The table shows 65,000 to 95,000 clones, with roughly 90% occurring only once. The study's findings and limits: The specificity for antigen of the expanded peripheral T cells was not determined.

The specimen was CD4+ or CD8+ T cells sorted from blood, collected in a trial of the OX40 agonist ivuxolimab. The TCR comes from an adult with an advanced solid tumor such as melanoma, head and neck, liver or kidney cancer. The rearrangement links TRBV25-1 to TRBJ1-2; possible D gene TRBD1, 6 bases. The DNA for the CDR3 is TGTGCCAGCAGTGTTATGACAGGCTATGGCTACACCTTC. Encoded protein: CASSVMTGYGYTF.